These 26 T cell receptor beta chains originate from one sample sequenced in a study of blood T cell repertoires in COVID-19. Profiling relied on immunoSEQ multiplex PCR, and the TCRdb table lists in-frame clones only, not all of them. The sample consists of 200,000 to 250,000 clones, 82% of them appearing once. The sample was peripheral blood. These receptor sequences come from a woman aged 80 or over with acute or convalescent COVID-19.

The chain joins TRBV7-9 to TRBJ1-6, with TRBD1 identical over 8 bases. The germline CDR1 and CDR2 sequences are SEHNR and FQNEAQ (reference sequence). The V and J ends lost 4 bases and 7 bases, in that order; junction bases with no gene match: 3. The CDR3 sequence is 14 residues long. CDR3 residues: CASSSGQENSPLHF. CDR3 DNA sequence: TGTGCCAGCAGCTCGGGACAGGAAAATTCACCCCTCCACTTT.

The chain carries TRBV28 and TRBJ1-5, with D possibly matching TRBD1 (6 bases). The CDR3 has 18 amino acids. CDR1 MDHEN and CDR2 SYDVKM come from the germline V gene. V dropped 6 bases and J dropped 2 bases, with 23 bases sitting between them. The CDR3 sequence is CASSLGGGALYGNQPQHF. CDR3 sequence (DNA): TGTGCCAGCAGCTTAGGGGGGGGCGCTTTGTATGGCAATCAGCCCCAGCATTTT.

The rearrangement joins TRBV28 to TRBJ1-2, with 8 positions matching TRBD1. The V gene's germline CDR1 is MDHEN and CDR2 SYDVKM. CDR3 length: 14 amino acids. Trimming took 6 bases from V and 7 from J; bases not matched to a gene: 10. CDR3 protein: CASSPGQGFSGYTF. DNA for the CDR3: TGTGCCAGCAGCCCAGGACAGGGTTTTTCTGGCTACACCTTC.

The chain uses TRBV6-5 and TRBJ1-2; no firm D call. Looked up from germline, CDR1 is MNHEY and CDR2 is SVGAGI. V was pared by 0 bases and J by 6 bases, with 17 bases between. The CDR3 runs 16 residues. CDR3 amino acids: CASSYSRPPAAHGYTF. CDR3 bases: TGTGCCAGCAGTTACTCGAGGCCGCCAGCCGCCCATGGCTACACCTTC.

The rearrangement uses TRBV5-8 and TRBJ2-5; 10 bases line up with TRBD1. Trimming cost V 5 bases and J 5 bases; bases outside gene matches: 9. The CDR3 length is 15 residues. Germline V gene data show CDR1 as SGHTS and CDR2 as YDEGEE. The CDR3 loop is CASSPTGGLRETQYF. DNA for the CDR3: TGTGCCAGCAGTCCGACAGGGGGCTTGAGGGAGACCCAGTACTTC.

The chain couples TRBV7-6 to TRBJ1-3; D is ambiguous. Trimming left V 1 base short and J 4 bases short, with 11 bases between. The CDR3 totals 15 residues. Germline CDR1 is SGHVS and CDR2 is FNYEAQ. In DNA form, the CDR3 reads TGTGCCAGCAGCTTAGAGGCGGTCCCAGGAAACACCATATATTTT. Encoded protein: CASSLEAVPGNTIYF. Full variable domain (missing parts from reference TRBV7-6 and TRBJ1-3): GAGVSQSPRYKVTKRGQDVALRCDPISGHVSLYWYRQALGQGPEFLTYFNYEAQQDKSGLPNDRFSAERPEGSISTLTIQRTEQRDSAMYRCASSLEAVPGNTIYFGEGSWLTVV.

This chain links TRBV12-3 or TRBV12-4 with TRBJ1-5, with 7 positions matching TRBD1. V lost 6 bases to trimming and J lost 6 bases; unmatched junction nucleotides: 5. This CDR3 comprises 13 residues. The CDR3 sequence is CASRTGEGQPQHF. The CDR3, as DNA: TGTGCCAGCAGAACAGGGGAAGGTCAGCCCCAGCATTTT.

The chain has TRBV30 and TRBJ1-5; 10 bases agree with TRBD1. V was pared by 2 bases and J by 5 bases, with 9 bases of the junction left unmatched. The CDR3 contains 16 residues. CDR1 GTSNPN and CDR2 SVGIG come from the germline V gene (reference sequence). CDR3 protein: CAWSSHRGTGDQPQHF. The CDR3 nucleotides are TGTGCCTGGAGTTCTCATCGAGGGACAGGGGATCAGCCCCAGCATTTT.

V usage is TRBV7-2 and J usage is TRBJ2-1, with 7 bases fitting TRBD2. Germline V gene sequence: CDR1 SGHTA, CDR2 FQGNSA. The V gene end was trimmed by 3 bases and the J gene end by 9 bases; junction bases not matched to a gene: 11. There are 15 residues in the CDR3. The DNA for the CDR3 is TGTGCCAGCAGCTTTTTAATCGGGGGGACGTTTGAGCAGTTCTTC. It translates to CASSFLIGGTFEQFF.

The chain couples TRBV11-2 to TRBJ2-3, with D tentatively TRBD2 (6 bases). There are 16 residues in the CDR3. With 3 bases removed from V and 4 bases from J, the gap between germline ends came to 17 bases. Germline V gene lookup returns CDR1 SGHAT and CDR2 FQNNGV. The chain's CDR3 is CASSFRLVGLADTQYF. CDR3 nucleotides: TGTGCCAGCAGCTTTAGACTAGTTGGGTTGGCAGATACGCAGTATTTT.

The V call is TRBV28, the J call TRBJ2-3; D is undetermined. V dropped 6 bases and J dropped 2 bases, with 15 bases sitting between them. CDR3 length: 15 amino acids. The germline V gene has CDR1 MDHEN and CDR2 SYDVKM. The CDR3 protein is CASSPIGDSTDTQYF. The CDR3, as DNA: TGTGCCAGCAGCCCAATCGGTGACTCCACAGATACGCAGTATTTT.

The chain is built from TRBV3-1 (or the pseudogene TRBV3-2) and TRBJ2-1; 9 nucleotides agree with TRBD2. CDR1 is LGHDT, CDR2 YNNKEL, per germline (reference sequence). The CDR3 is made up of 14 amino acids. The V gene end was trimmed by 0 bases and the J gene end by 9 bases; junction bases not matched to a gene: 3. The CDR3 protein is CASSQDRSGGEQFF. In DNA, the CDR3 is TGTGCCAGCAGCCAAGATCGTAGCGGGGGTGAGCAGTTCTTC.

This clone was recorded once. The gene calls are TRBV5-6 and TRBJ2-5; 7 bases are shared with TRBD1. Trimming cost V 2 bases and J 2 bases; bases outside gene matches: 3. The germline CDR1 and CDR2 sequences are SGHDT and YYEEEE. This CDR3 is 14 amino acids long. The CDR3 is CASSLGQAQETQYF. CDR3 sequence (DNA): TGTGCCAGCAGCTTAGGACAGGCGCAAGAGACCCAGTACTTC.

J is TRBJ2-1 and V is TRBV29-1; D unresolved. Trimming pared 7 bases from V and 0 bases from J, leaving 13 bases between. CDR1 is SQVTM and CDR2 is ANQGSEA in the germline V gene. The CDR3 is 14 amino acids. The CDR3 bases are TGCAGCGGTAACGGTGTGAGCTCCTACAATGAGCAGTTCTTC. Residues: CSGNGVSSYNEQFF.

This clone has just one count. The V call is TRBV11-3, the J call TRBJ1-1; no reliable D call. The CDR3 loop spans 13 amino acids. CDR1 is SGHNT, CDR2 YENEEA, per germline. Trimming took 5 bases from V and 5 from J, leaving 12 bases between them. The CDR3 here is CASSGTPGTEAFF. The CDR3 DNA reads TGTGCCAGCAGCGGAACACCCGGGACTGAAGCTTTCTTT.

The chain couples TRBV6-5 to TRBJ1-1; 8 bases map to TRBD1. The length of the CDR3 is 15 residues. Per the germline V gene, CDR1 is MNHEY and CDR2 is SVGAGI. After removal of 8 bases from V and 1 base from J, the junction contained 9 bases not matched to a gene. The CDR3 DNA reads TGTGCCAGCTTAAGACAGGGGAGCGGGAACACTGAAGCTTTCTTT. As protein: CASLRQGSGNTEAFF.

The chain couples TRBV9 to TRBJ2-1; TRBD2 matches 8 bases. The CDR3 runs to 12 residues. Trimming took 4 bases from V and 11 from J; bases not matched to a gene: 5. The germline gives CDR1 SGDLS, CDR2 YYNGEE. The CDR3: CASSTGGVQQFF. The CDR3 nucleotides are TGTGCCAGCAGCACCGGGGGGGTGCAGCAGTTCTTC.

The count of this clone is one. The rearrangement joins TRBV25-1 to TRBJ2-7; 9 bases line up with TRBD1. V gave up 6 bases and J gave up 4 bases; unmatched junction bases: 10. The CDR3 loop spans 15 amino acids. Germline CDR1 is MGHDK and CDR2 is SYGVNS. The DNA for the CDR3 is TGTGCCAGCAGCCCGGCCGGGACAGGGTGGTACGAGCAGTACTTC. Protein: CASSPAGTGWYEQYF.

The genes are TRBV7-6 and TRBJ2-3; 9 bases agree with TRBD1. This CDR3 is 14 amino acids long. V gave up 1 base and J gave up 5 bases; unmatched junction bases: 1. Per the germline V gene, CDR1 is SGHVS and CDR2 is FNYEAQ. The CDR3 here is CASSLDRGRDTQYF. The CDR3 bases are TGTGCCAGCAGCTTAGACAGGGGGCGAGATACGCAGTATTTT.

The rearrangement links TRBV4-1 to TRBJ2-2, with 12 bases lining up with TRBD1. The CDR3 length is 18 residues. CDR1 is MGHRA and CDR2 is YSYEKL in the germline V gene. V lost 2 bases, J lost 5 bases, and 9 bases stayed unmatched. CDR3 nucleotide sequence: TGCGCCAGCAGCCAAACCGGGACAGGGGGCCGGCTGACCGGGGAGCTGTTTTTT. It codes for CASSQTGTGGRLTGELFF.

CDR3 sequence: CASSPGQTATNEKLFF. DNA of the CDR3: TGTGCCAGCTCACCCGGACAGACTGCAACTAATGAAAAACTGTTTTTT. The chain links TRBV18 to TRBJ1-4, with D possibly matching TRBD1 (6 bases). CDR1 and CDR2 (germline): KGHSH, LQKENI. Trimming cost V 3 bases and J 0 bases, with 11 bases left between them. The CDR3 runs to 16 residues.

The chain links TRBV7-6 to TRBJ2-2, with 7 bases that match TRBD1. With 5 bases clipped from V and 2 bases from J, the junction kept 5 bases outside the gene matches. This CDR3 spans 15 amino acids. Germline V CDR1 and CDR2: SGHVS, FNYEAQ. In DNA form, the CDR3 reads TGTGCCAGCAGCGCCCGGGACAGTAACACCGGGGAGCTGTTTTTT. It encodes CASSARDSNTGELFF.

The chain recombines TRBV12-3 or TRBV12-4 with TRBJ1-6, with D possibly TRBD1 on 5 matching bases. V lost 3 bases and J lost 12, with 12 bases in between. This CDR3 is 13 amino acids long. The CDR3 reads CASSLASGGPLHF. The CDR3 DNA reads TGTGCCAGCAGTTTGGCTTCGGGGGGACCCCTCCACTTT.

The rearrangement links TRBV3-1 (or the pseudogene TRBV3-2) to TRBJ2-7; TRBD1 agrees at 12 bases. Trimming took 4 bases from V and 4 from J; bases not matched to a gene: 8. CDR1 LGHDT and CDR2 YNNKEL come from the germline V gene (reference sequence). This CDR3 spans 16 amino acids. The CDR3 DNA follows: TGTGCCAGCAGCCGAGGGGGACAGGGGGCTAGGTACGAGCAGTACTTC. Protein sequence: CASSRGGQGARYEQYF.

The V call is TRBV7-2, the J call TRBJ2-7, with 14 nucleotides matching TRBD2. Germline CDR1 and CDR2: SGHTA and FQGNSA. With 0 bases clipped from V and 6 bases from J, the junction kept 4 bases outside the gene matches. The CDR3 spans 16 residues. CDR3 coding DNA: TGTGCCAGCAGCTTAGCAGGGGGACTAGCGGGGGTCGAGCAGTACTTC. It is translated as CASSLAGGLAGVEQYF.

For this clone: In the same sample, other DNA sequences code for this CDR3. This rearrangement joins TRBV7-3 to TRBJ2-5; possibly TRBD1 for D (5 bases). V lost 1 base and J lost 3, with 6 bases in between. CDR1 SGHTA and CDR2 FQGTGA come from the germline V gene. This CDR3 has 13 amino acids. CDR3 sequence reads: CASSLSREETQYF. The CDR3 region has the DNA TGTGCCAGCAGCTTAAGCAGGGAAGAGACCCAGTACTTC.